Listed below are T cell receptor beta chains from one sample, sequenced in a study of molecular identifiers for immune sequencing clone quantification. MiXCR, run by TCRdb on the PCR reads, gives a single entry per CDR3 protein. The sample consists of about half a million distinct CDR3 sequences, about 26% of them appearing once. Sequenced input: naive CD8+ T cells from blood, with Jurkat cell RNA spiked in. These receptors all stem from a human donor in good health. Some libraries in this study had Jurkat cell RNA spiked in. The CDR3 runs from the conserved cysteine through the conserved F or W. D genes are given only for firm matches. Only part of the rows carry a size: once, few, many, or a class if the clone is expanded.

J: TRBJ1-5
V: TRBV30
D: TRBD1
size: few
DNA: TGTGCCTGGAGTACAGGGGTTAGCAGCAATCAGCCCCAGCATTTT
CDR3: CAWSTGVSSNQPQHF

J: TRBJ2-1
V: TRBV19
D: .
size: few
DNA: TGTGCCAGTGCGCCTGGAGGCTCCTACAATGAGCAGTTCTTC
CDR3: CASAPGGSYNEQFF

J: TRBJ1-5
V: TRBV27
D: .
size: .
DNA: TGTGCCAGCAGTTCGGCGGGGTTCAGCAATCAGCCCCAGCATTTT
CDR3: CASSSAGFSNQPQHF

J: TRBJ2-1
V: TRBV2
D: .
size: .
DNA: TGTGCCAGCAGTGAGTCGAGACAGGAGCAGTTCTTC
CDR3: CASSESRQEQFF

J: TRBJ2-7
V: TRBV13
D: .
size: few
DNA: TGTGCCAGCAGCTTTAGACGGTTATACGAGCAGTACTTC
CDR3: CASSFRRLYEQYF

J: TRBJ2-1
V: TRBV7-9
D: .
size: .
DNA: TGTGCCAGCAGCAATATTGATCCCTCCTACAATGAGCAGTTCTTC
CDR3: CASSNIDPSYNEQFF

J: TRBJ1-4
V: TRBV20-1
D: TRBD1
size: many
DNA: TGCAGTGCAAGAGGACAGGGGGAGCCTGAAAAACTGTTTTTT
CDR3: CSARGQGEPEKLFF

J: TRBJ2-5
V: TRBV7-9
D: .
size: few
DNA: TGTGCCAGCACCGAAGGGACCGTATTAGAGACCCAGTACTTC
CDR3: CASTEGTVLETQYF

J: TRBJ2-3
V: TRBV30
D: .
size: .
DNA: TGTGCCTGGACGATGGGGACTGGGGGCGGAGATACGCAGTATTTT
CDR3: CAWTMGTGGGDTQYF

J: TRBJ2-7
V: TRBV9
D: .
size: .
DNA: TGTGCCAGCAGCGTAGCTGGGACCCCCTACGAGCAGTACTTC
CDR3: CASSVAGTPYEQYF

J: TRBJ2-2
V: TRBV7-3
D: .
size: few
DNA: TGTGCCAGCAGCTTACTCGGGGAGGCCACCGGGGAGCTGTTTTTT
CDR3: CASSLLGEATGELFF

J: TRBJ2-7
V: TRBV6-2/TRBV6-3
D: .
size: few
DNA: TGTGCCAGCAGTTCTATCCGGGACTCGATTTACGAGCAGTACTTC
CDR3: CASSSIRDSIYEQYF

J: TRBJ2-6
V: TRBV7-2
D: TRBD1
size: .
DNA: TGTGCCAGCAGCTTAACCTGGACAGGGTTATCTGGGGCCAACGTCCTGACTTTC
CDR3: CASSLTWTGLSGANVLTF

J: TRBJ1-1
V: TRBV14
D: .
size: many
DNA: TGTGCCAGCAGTCCAGGGGTGAACACTGAAGCTTTCTTT
CDR3: CASSPGVNTEAFF

J: TRBJ2-4
V: TRBV4-3
D: .
size: few
DNA: TGCGCCAGCAGCCAAGACAGGATCATGTTAGCCAAAAACATTCAGTACTTC
CDR3: CASSQDRIMLAKNIQYF

J: TRBJ1-5
V: TRBV30
D: .
size: few
DNA: TGTGCCTGGAGTGTCGGGTACAATCAGCCCCAGCATTTT
CDR3: CAWSVGYNQPQHF

J: TRBJ2-7
V: TRBV4-2
D: TRBD2
size: many
DNA: TGTGCCAGCAGCCAGATAACTAGCGGGGTCTACGAGCAGTACTTC
CDR3: CASSQITSGVYEQYF

J: TRBJ2-2
V: TRBV30
D: .
size: .
DNA: TGTGCCTGGAACTATAGACAGGTATACACCGGGGAGCTGTTTTTT
CDR3: CAWNYRQVYTGELFF

J: TRBJ2-7
V: TRBV20-1
D: .
size: many
DNA: TGCAGTGCTCTCATTCTGGGGGAATACGAGCAGTACTTC
CDR3: CSALILGEYEQYF

J: TRBJ2-2
V: TRBV30
D: TRBD2
size: .
DNA: TGTGCCTGGAGTGTATATGCGGGAGAAACAAACACCGGGGAGCTGTTTTTT
CDR3: CAWSVYAGETNTGELFF

J: TRBJ1-5
V: TRBV4-1
D: .
size: .
DNA: TGCGCCAGCAGCCAAGATATGAGGCAGCCCCAGCATTTT
CDR3: CASSQDMRQPQHF

J: TRBJ1-4
V: TRBV7-9
D: TRBD1
size: .
DNA: TGTGCCAGCAGCGACACCGGGACAGGGGCCCCCCTTGAAAAACTGTTTTTT
CDR3: CASSDTGTGAPLEKLFF

J: TRBJ2-1
V: TRBV7-9
D: TRBD1
size: .
DNA: TGTGCCAGCAGCTTGCGGACAGGGGTATTAAATGAGCAGTTCTTC
CDR3: CASSLRTGVLNEQFF

J: TRBJ2-7
V: TRBV27
D: .
size: .
DNA: TGTGCCAGCAGTTCGATAGAATTGCGCGAGCAGTACTTC
CDR3: CASSSIELREQYF

J: TRBJ2-7
V: TRBV30
D: TRBD1
size: many
DNA: TGTGCCTGGAGTACAGGGGGCGGATACGAGCAGTACTTC
CDR3: CAWSTGGGYEQYF

J: TRBJ2-2
V: TRBV6-5
D: TRBD2
size: .
DNA: TGTGCCAGCAGTACAGGACTAGCGGTCTACACCGGGGAGCTGTTTTTT
CDR3: CASSTGLAVYTGELFF

J: TRBJ2-2
V: TRBV6-2/TRBV6-3
D: .
size: few
DNA: TGTGCCAGCTTTTTAGGCACTACGAACACCGGGGAGCTGTTTTTT
CDR3: CASFLGTTNTGELFF